This is a list of T cell receptor beta chains from one sample in a study of T cell responses to AZD1222 COVID-19 vaccine. Generated by immunoSEQ multiplex PCR, the TCRdb table keeps only in-frame clones and is missing some. Of about 140,000 clones in the sample, roughly 92% are singletons; the top ten hold more than 4.5%. The source was peripheral blood, collected on day 0 of AZD1222 vaccination. These receptors came from an adult in good health. The CDR3 runs from the conserved cysteine through the conserved F or W. D genes are given only for firm matches.

j_call	v_call	d_call	cdr3_nt	cdr3_aa
TRBJ1-1	TRBV7-9	NA	TGTGCCAGCAGCTTAACGGCCCAAGGAGAAGCTTTCTTT	CASSLTAQGEAFF
TRBJ2-7	TRBV23-1	NA	TGCGCCAGCAGTCACCTTCACTTTAACATCGTCTACGAGCAGTACTTC	CASSHLHFNIVYEQYF
TRBJ2-5	TRBV7-6	TRBD2	TGTGCCAGCAGCTTGGATTCGAGGGCTAGCGGGGAAGAGACCCAGTACTTC	CASSLDSRASGEETQYF
TRBJ1-4	TRBV7-8	TRBD1	TGTGCCAGCAGCTCCCAGGGGGGGCATGAAAAACTGTTTTTT	CASSSQGGHEKLFF
TRBJ1-5	TRBV6-5	NA	TGTGCCAGCACCTACAGGGTAGGGCAGCCCCAGCATTTT	CASTYRVGQPQHF
TRBJ2-7	TRBV3-1/TRBV3-2	TRBD1	TGTGCCAGCAGCCACTATACAGGGGGCAGTGAGCAGTACTTC	CASSHYTGGSEQYF
TRBJ2-1	TRBV7-2	NA	TGTGCCAGCAGCTCCCGGGAGAGGCGGGATGAGCAGTTCTTC	CASSSRERRDEQFF
TRBJ1-5	TRBV28	NA	TGTGCCATGTCGAAGGGCAATCAGCCCCAGCATTTT	CAMSKGNQPQHF
TRBJ2-3	TRBV2	TRBD2	TGTGCCAGCAGGCGACTAGCGAACGAAGCGAATACGCAGTATTTT	CASRRLANEANTQYF
TRBJ2-2	TRBV6-5	NA	TGTGCCAGCAGCGGGAAGGCCACCGGGGAGCTGTTTTTT	CASSGKATGELFF
TRBJ1-2	TRBV7-2	NA	TGTGCCAGCAGCTTGAAGGGGTCGGGAGGCTACACCTTC	CASSLKGSGGYTF
TRBJ2-7	TRBV6-5	TRBD1	TGTGCCAGCAGTCGGGACAGGGTCTACGAGCAGTACTTC	CASSRDRVYEQYF
TRBJ2-7	TRBV28	NA	TGTGCCAGCAGGGACAGTAGCTCCTACGAGCAGTACTTC	CASRDSSSYEQYF
TRBJ1-5	TRBV7-2	TRBD1	TGTGCCAGCAGCTTAGGGACAGGGGCGGCTCAGCCCCAGCATTTT	CASSLGTGAAQPQHF
TRBJ1-6	TRBV5-1	NA	TGCGCCAGCAGCTTACGAGCCGGGGACACAAATAATTCACCCCTCCACTTT	CASSLRAGDTNNSPLHF
TRBJ1-4	TRBV9	NA	TGTGCCAGCAGCGCCCGTCGGACAGCAACTAATGAAAAACTGTTTTTT	CASSARRTATNEKLFF
TRBJ2-3	TRBV7-2	NA	TGTGCCAGCAGCTTACTGCTGGTTCCGCAGTATTTT	CASSLLLVPQYF
TRBJ2-5	TRBV11-2	NA	TGTGCCAGCAGCTACGAAAGAGAGGGGACCCAGTACTTC	CASSYEREGTQYF
TRBJ1-5	TRBV7-8	NA	TGTGCCAGCAGCTTGAACGATAACCAGCCCCAGCATTTT	CASSLNDNQPQHF
TRBJ2-5	TRBV29-1	NA	TGCAGCGTTGAAGGGGGGTGGCAAGAGACCCAGTACTTC	CSVEGGWQETQYF
TRBJ1-5	TRBV11-2	NA	TGTGCCAGCAGCTTAGATGGCCCAACGGGGAATCAGCCCCAGCATTTT	CASSLDGPTGNQPQHF
TRBJ2-3	TRBV11-2	TRBD2	TGTGCCAGCAGCTGGGGGGGTAGCACAGATACGCAGTATTTT	CASSWGGSTDTQYF
TRBJ2-1	TRBV29-1	NA	TGCAGCGTTACAACACCCGAGCCAGACAATGAGCAGTTCTTC	CSVTTPEPDNEQFF
TRBJ2-1	TRBV19	NA	TGTGCCAGTAGGCCTGGGGGGAACGATGAGCAGTTCTTC	CASRPGGNDEQFF
TRBJ2-7	TRBV9	NA	TGTGCCAGCAGCGTAGGAAGGGGACGATCCTACGAGCAGTACTTC	CASSVGRGRSYEQYF
TRBJ2-3	TRBV2	NA	TGTGCCAGCAGACAGGGCTCCTCCACTTGGGCAGATACGCAGTATTTT	CASRQGSSTWADTQYF
TRBJ2-5	TRBV11-2	NA	TGTGCCAGCAGCGAGAGGGGGGGTGGAGAGACCCAGTACTTC	CASSERGGGETQYF